The 11 T cell receptor beta chains presented below share a single source sample, sequenced in a study of OX40 agonist ivuxolimab in advanced cancers. Measured with immunoSEQ multiplex PCR; TCRdb has only the in-frame clones, and not every one. Counted here are about 50,000 clones, 70% to 80% occurring once; the ten biggest clones make up 1% to 1.5%. The sample here was CD4+ or CD8+ T cells sorted from blood, taken in a trial of the OX40 agonist ivuxolimab. These TCRs come from an adult with an advanced solid tumor such as melanoma, head and neck, liver or kidney cancer.

This rearrangement joins TRBV10-3 to TRBJ1-5; a possible D gene is TRBD1 (5 bases). CDR1 is ENHRY, CDR2 SYGVKD, per germline. The CDR3 length is 14 residues. The ends were cut back, 2 bases at V and 2 bases at J, with 7 bases in the middle. In DNA, the CDR3 is TGTGCCATCAGTGAGATAGGGGGCAATCAGCCCCAGCATTTT. The encoded protein is CAISEIGGNQPQHF.

V and J are TRBV10-3 and TRBJ1-3; the D is unclear. The CDR3 runs to 18 residues. CDR1 ENHRY and CDR2 SYGVKD come from the germline V gene. V was cut by 6 bases and J by 0 bases, with 21 bases left in between. The CDR3, as DNA: TGTGCCATCAGGCCCCTAGGTGTGGGAGCCCGCTCTGGAAACACCATATATTTT. As protein: CAIRPLGVGARSGNTIYF.

The chain is built from TRBV6-5 and TRBJ1-6; D is unresolved. This CDR3 has 15 residues. The germline gives CDR1 MNHEY, CDR2 SVGAGI. The germline V and J ends were trimmed by 5 bases and 6 bases, with 14 bases remaining between them. CDR3 bases: TGTGCCAGCAGTGCGGAAGTAGGGTTTAATTCACCCCTCCACTTT. It encodes CASSAEVGFNSPLHF.

The J gene is TRBJ1-5, the V gene TRBV19; D not resolved. The V end lost 0 bases, the J end lost 6 bases, and 21 bases lay between the germline ends. The CDR3 spans 18 residues. Germline V CDR1 and CDR2: LNHDA, SQIVND (reference sequence). This CDR3 reads CASSIDPRTGRHSQPQHF. The CDR3, as DNA: TGTGCCAGTAGTATAGATCCACGGACGGGTCGGCATAGTCAGCCCCAGCATTTT.

This chain uses TRBV19 with TRBJ1-1; no clear D gene. Germline V gene sequence: CDR1 LNHDA, CDR2 SQIVND (reference sequence). The CDR3 loop spans 15 amino acids. The V and J ends lost 3 bases and 1 base respectively, with 12 bases between them. The CDR3 spells CASSIVGRPNTEAFF. DNA for the CDR3: TGTGCCAGTAGTATCGTCGGACGGCCGAACACTGAAGCTTTCTTT.

This rearrangement joins TRBV14 to TRBJ2-5; unclear D gene. Germline assignment: CDR1 SGHDN and CDR2 FVKESK. CDR3 length equals 15 residues. Trimming left V 1 base short and J 5 bases short, with 14 bases between. The CDR3, as DNA: TGTGCCAGCAGCCAAGGGACCGTAGGATTGGAGACCCAGTACTTC. Its protein product is CASSQGTVGLETQYF.

The J gene is TRBJ1-2, the V gene TRBV9; tentatively, D is TRBD1 (6 bases). The CDR3 spans 19 residues. V was pared by 2 bases and J by 1 base, with 24 bases between. Germline CDR1 SGDLS, CDR2 YYNGEE. CDR3 sequence (DNA): TGTGCCAGCAGCGTTAAGGGGGGATCGCTGACCTGGGGTAACTATGGCTACACCTTC. This codes for CASSVKGGSLTWGNYGYTF.

CDR3 sequence reads: CASSNRRGTGVQPQHF. The DNA for the CDR3 is TGTGCCAGCAGCAACAGGAGGGGGACAGGGGTTCAGCCCCAGCATTTT. The J gene is TRBJ1-5, the V gene TRBV2, with 10 bases that match TRBD1. Germline V gene lookup returns CDR1 SNHLY and CDR2 FYNNEI. The CDR3 spans 16 residues. Trimming took 6 bases from V and 6 from J; bases not matched to a gene: 11.

V and J are TRBV29-1 and TRBJ2-1; 8 bases line up with TRBD1. Germline V gives CDR1 SQVTM, CDR2 ANQGSEA. This CDR3 has 14 amino acids. After removal of 6 bases from V and 0 bases from J, the junction contained 4 bases not matched to a gene. The CDR3 nucleotides read TGCAGCGTCGCTACAGGGGGCTCCTACAATGAGCAGTTCTTC. Its translation is CSVATGGSYNEQFF.

The chain uses TRBV4-1 and TRBJ2-1; the D is unclear. In germline, CDR1 is MGHRA, CDR2 YSYEKL. This CDR3 comprises 14 residues. Between the trimmed V and J ends, which lost 1 base and 4 bases, there was a span of 8 bases. The CDR3 DNA is TGCGCCAGCAGCCAAGTTACTCTTTACAATGAGCAGTTCTTC. Protein product: CASSQVTLYNEQFF.

V and J are TRBV19 and TRBJ2-1, with D unclear. V was clipped by 2 bases and J by 7 bases, with 15 bases between them. This CDR3 is 15 amino acids long. Germline loops: CDR1 LNHDA, CDR2 SQIVND (reference sequence). DNA of the CDR3: TGTGCCAGTAGTATAAATGCTATAAGTCGGAATGAGCAGTTCTTC. Its translation: CASSINAISRNEQFF.